Sequencing of this T cell receptor (beta chain) was carried out in a study of cytomegalovirus exposure and HLA in healthy donors. Study outcomes and limitations: An analysis done earlier found most TCR beta V segments productive about 87% or about 30% of the time. With DRB1 most and HLA-C fewest, TCR association rates differed between HLA loci in a later analysis. V- and J-gene trimming in TCR beta was tied to a missense DCLRE1C variant by an analysis performed later.

Regarding this clone: What it binds is unknown.

Primers for the PCR totalled 60 Vbeta and 13 Jbeta. Some clones are missing from TCRdb's copy, which holds only in-frame ones; the method was immunoSEQ multiplex PCR. The sample has 150,000 or so clones; roughly four fifths are singletons. The CDR3 loop spans 15 amino acids. Trimming took 0 bases from V and 8 from J, leaving 16 bases between them. Germline V gene lookup returns CDR1 SGHRS and CDR2 YFSETQ. The rearrangement uses TRBV5-1 and TRBJ2-3; possibly TRBD2 for D (6 bases). Sequences were obtained from PBMCs. This TCR was recovered from a middle-aged man in good health and CMV-seropositive. Here the CDR3 reads CASSLDGSPRVTQYF. The CDR3 nucleotides read TGCGCCAGCAGCTTGGACGGGAGTCCCCGGGTTACGCAGTATTTT.